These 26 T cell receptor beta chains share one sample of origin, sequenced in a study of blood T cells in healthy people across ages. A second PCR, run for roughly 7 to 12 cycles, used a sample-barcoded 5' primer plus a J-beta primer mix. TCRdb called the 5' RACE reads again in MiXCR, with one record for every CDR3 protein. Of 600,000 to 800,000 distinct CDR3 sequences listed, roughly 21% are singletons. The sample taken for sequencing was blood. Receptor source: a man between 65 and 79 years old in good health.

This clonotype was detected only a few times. DNA for the CDR3: TGCAGCTTACTAGCGGGAGTAGAGACCCAGTACTTC. Amino acid sequence: CSLLAGVETQYF. The rearrangement links TRBV29-1 to TRBJ2-5; 11 bases agree with TRBD2. CDR1 and CDR2 from the germline V gene are SQVTM and ANQGSEA. There are 12 residues in the CDR3. Trimming at V came to 8 bases and at J to 4 bases, leaving 3 bases not matched to a gene.

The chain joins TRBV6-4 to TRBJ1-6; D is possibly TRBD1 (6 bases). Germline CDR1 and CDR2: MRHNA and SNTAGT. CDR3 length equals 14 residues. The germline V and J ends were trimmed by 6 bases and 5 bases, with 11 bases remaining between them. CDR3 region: CASSVRGDNSPLHF. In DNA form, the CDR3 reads TGTGCCAGCAGCGTGAGGGGGGATAATTCACCCCTCCACTTT.

This chain's CDR3 is CAISEGLGQGNNEQFF. The CDR3 bases are TGTGCCATCAGTGAAGGTTTGGGACAGGGGAACAATGAGCAGTTCTTC. V usage is TRBV10-3 and J usage is TRBJ2-5; 10 bases are a match to TRBD1. The DNA end is more similar to TRBJ2-1, so the J call may be wrong. The CDR3 has 16 residues. Germline lookup yields CDR1 ENHRY and CDR2 SYGVKD.

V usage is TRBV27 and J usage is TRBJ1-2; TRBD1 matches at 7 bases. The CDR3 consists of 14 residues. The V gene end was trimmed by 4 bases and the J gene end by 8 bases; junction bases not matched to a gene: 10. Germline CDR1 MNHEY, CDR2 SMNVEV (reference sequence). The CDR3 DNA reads TGTGCCAGCAGTTCACACAGGGGTAGCAAGGGCTACACCTTC. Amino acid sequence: CASSSHRGSKGYTF.

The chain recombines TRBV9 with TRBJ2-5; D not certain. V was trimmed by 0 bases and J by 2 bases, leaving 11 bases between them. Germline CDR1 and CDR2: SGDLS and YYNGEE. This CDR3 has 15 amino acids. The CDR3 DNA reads TGTGCCAGCAGCGTAGTTGATAGGGAACAAGAGACCCAGTACTTC. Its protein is CASSVVDREQETQYF.

CDR3 sequence: CASSVDGSNEQFF. The CDR3 DNA follows: TGTGCCAGCAGCGTAGATGGGAGCAATGAGCAGTTCTTC. The V gene is TRBV9, the J gene TRBJ2-5; perhaps TRBD2 as D (5 bases). The closer fit of TRBJ2-1 to the DNA end suggests the J call may be wrong. Germline CDR1 SGDLS, CDR2 YYNGEE. The CDR3 runs to 13 residues.

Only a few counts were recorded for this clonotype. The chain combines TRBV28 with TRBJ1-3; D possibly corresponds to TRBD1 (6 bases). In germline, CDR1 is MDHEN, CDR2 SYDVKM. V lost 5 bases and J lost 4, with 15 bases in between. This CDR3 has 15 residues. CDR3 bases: TGTGCCAGCAGTCGCCCCACAGGGATCGGAAACACCATATATTTT. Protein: CASSRPTGIGNTIYF. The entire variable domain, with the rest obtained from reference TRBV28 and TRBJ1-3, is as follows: DVKVTQSSRYLVKRTGEKVFLECVQDMDHENMFWYRQDPGLGLRLIYFSYDVKMKEKGDIPEGYSVSREKKERFSLILESASTNQTSMYLCASSRPTGIGNTIYFGEGSWLTVV.

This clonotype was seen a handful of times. The chain's CDR3 is CASGDFGLAELNEQFF. In nucleotides, the CDR3 is TGTGCCAGCGGCGACTTCGGACTAGCGGAACTCAATGAGCAGTTCTTC. The V gene is TRBV27, the J gene TRBJ2-5, with 10 bases lining up with TRBD2. The J call may be faulty, since TRBJ2-1 better matches the DNA end. The V gene's germline CDR1 is MNHEY and CDR2 SMNVEV (reference sequence). The CDR3 is made up of 16 amino acids.

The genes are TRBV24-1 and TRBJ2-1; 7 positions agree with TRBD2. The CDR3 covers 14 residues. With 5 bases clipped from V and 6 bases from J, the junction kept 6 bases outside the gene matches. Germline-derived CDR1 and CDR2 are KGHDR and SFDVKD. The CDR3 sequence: CATSGGGRANEQFF. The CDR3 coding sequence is TGTGCCACCAGTGGGGGAGGGCGGGCCAATGAGCAGTTCTTC.

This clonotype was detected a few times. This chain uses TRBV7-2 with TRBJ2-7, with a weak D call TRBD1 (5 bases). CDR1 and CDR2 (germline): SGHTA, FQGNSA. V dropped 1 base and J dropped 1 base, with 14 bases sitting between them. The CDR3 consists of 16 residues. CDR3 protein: CASSLGPGPGSYEQYF. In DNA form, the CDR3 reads TGTGCCAGCAGCTTAGGTCCAGGCCCAGGGTCCTACGAGCAGTACTTC.

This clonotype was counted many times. The CDR3 bases are TGCGCCAGCAGCCCGCGGAGACAGGCCCTCTACAATGAGCAGTTCTTC. Translated: CASSPRRQALYNEQFF. V and J are TRBV4-3 and TRBJ2-1, with TRBD1 as a possible D gene (6 bases). Germline V gene sequence: CDR1 LGHNA, CDR2 YSLEER. With 4 bases removed from V and 3 bases from J, the gap between germline ends came to 16 bases. The CDR3 loop spans 16 amino acids.

For the CDR3, the DNA is TGTGCCAGCAGCCCGTCGACTAGCGGGAGGTTGAATGAGCAGTTCTTC. Its protein product is CASSPSTSGRLNEQFF. The chain carries TRBV9 and TRBJ2-5; 13 bases align to TRBD2. The J call may be mistaken, given a closer DNA end match to TRBJ2-1. Germline lookup yields CDR1 SGDLS and CDR2 YYNGEE. This CDR3 region has 16 residues.

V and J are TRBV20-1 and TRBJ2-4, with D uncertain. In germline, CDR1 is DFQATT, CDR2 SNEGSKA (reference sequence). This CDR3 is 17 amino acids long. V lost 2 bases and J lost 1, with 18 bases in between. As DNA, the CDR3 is TGCAGTGCTAGACTCCACCTTAGAGACCTCGCCAAAAACATTCAGTACTTC. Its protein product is CSARLHLRDLAKNIQYF.

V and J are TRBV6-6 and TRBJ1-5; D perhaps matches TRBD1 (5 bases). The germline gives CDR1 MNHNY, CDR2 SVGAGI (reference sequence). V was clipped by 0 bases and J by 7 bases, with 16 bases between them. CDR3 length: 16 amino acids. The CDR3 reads CASSYSRGGSGQPQHF. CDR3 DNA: TGTGCCAGCAGTTACTCGCGCGGGGGGTCCGGCCAGCCCCAGCATTTT.

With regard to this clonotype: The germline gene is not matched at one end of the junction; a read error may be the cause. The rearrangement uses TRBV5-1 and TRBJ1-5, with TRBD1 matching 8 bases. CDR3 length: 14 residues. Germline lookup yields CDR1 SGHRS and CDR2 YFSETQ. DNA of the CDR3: TGCGCCGGCAGCTTAACAGGGGGTCCCCAGCCCCAGCATTTT. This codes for CAGSLTGGPQPQHF.

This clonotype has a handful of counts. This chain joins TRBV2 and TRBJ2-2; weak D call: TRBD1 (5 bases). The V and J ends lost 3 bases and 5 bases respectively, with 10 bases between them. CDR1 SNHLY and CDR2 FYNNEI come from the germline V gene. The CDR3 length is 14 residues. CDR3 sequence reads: CASSDKGATGELFF. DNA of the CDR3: TGTGCCAGCAGTGATAAAGGGGCTACCGGGGAGCTGTTTTTT.

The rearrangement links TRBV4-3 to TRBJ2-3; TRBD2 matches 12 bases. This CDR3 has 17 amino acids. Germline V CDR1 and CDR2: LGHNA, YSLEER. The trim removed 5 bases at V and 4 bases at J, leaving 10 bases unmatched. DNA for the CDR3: TGCGCCAGCAGCTCCCGACTAGCGGGAGAACTGGCAGATACGCAGTATTTT. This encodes CASSSRLAGELADTQYF.

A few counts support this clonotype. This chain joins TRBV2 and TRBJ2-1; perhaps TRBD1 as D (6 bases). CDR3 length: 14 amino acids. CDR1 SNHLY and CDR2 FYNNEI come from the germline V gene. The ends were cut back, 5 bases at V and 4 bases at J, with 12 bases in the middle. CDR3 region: CASSSGTQYNEQFF. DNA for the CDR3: TGTGCCAGCAGTTCCGGGACACAGTACAATGAGCAGTTCTTC.

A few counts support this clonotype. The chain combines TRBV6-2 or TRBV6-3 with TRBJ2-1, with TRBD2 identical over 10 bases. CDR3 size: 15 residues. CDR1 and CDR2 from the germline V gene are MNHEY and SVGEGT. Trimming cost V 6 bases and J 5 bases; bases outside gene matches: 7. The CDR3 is CASSDTSGANNEQFF. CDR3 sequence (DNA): TGTGCCAGCAGCGACACTAGCGGGGCTAACAATGAGCAGTTCTTC.

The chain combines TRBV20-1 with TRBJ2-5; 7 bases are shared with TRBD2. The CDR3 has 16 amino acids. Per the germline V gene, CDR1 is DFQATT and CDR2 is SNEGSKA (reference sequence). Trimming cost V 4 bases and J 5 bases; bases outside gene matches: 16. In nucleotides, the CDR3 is TGCAGTGCTACGAGACGTCGGGAGGCCCTTGGGGAGACCCAGTACTTC. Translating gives CSATRRREALGETQYF.

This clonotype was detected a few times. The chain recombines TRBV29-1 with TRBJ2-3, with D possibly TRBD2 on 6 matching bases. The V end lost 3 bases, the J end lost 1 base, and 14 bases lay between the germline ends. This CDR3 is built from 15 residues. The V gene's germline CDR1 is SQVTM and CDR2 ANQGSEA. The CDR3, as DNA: TGCAGCGTTGACGATCTGGCTAGCGGCACAGATACGCAGTATTTT. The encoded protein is CSVDDLASGTDTQYF.

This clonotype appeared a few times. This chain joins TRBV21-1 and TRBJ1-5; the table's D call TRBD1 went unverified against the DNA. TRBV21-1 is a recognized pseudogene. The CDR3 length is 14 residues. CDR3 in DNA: TGTGCCAGCCGAGACAGGGGGCCGGATCAGCCCCAGCATTTT. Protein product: CASRDRGPDQPQHF.

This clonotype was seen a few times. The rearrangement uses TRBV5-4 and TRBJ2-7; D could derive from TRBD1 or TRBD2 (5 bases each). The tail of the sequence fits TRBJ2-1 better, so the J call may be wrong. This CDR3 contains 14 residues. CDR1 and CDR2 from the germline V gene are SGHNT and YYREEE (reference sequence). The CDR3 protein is CASSLEGSSYEQFF. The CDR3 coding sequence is TGTGCCAGCAGCTTGGAGGGGAGCTCCTACGAGCAGTTCTTC.

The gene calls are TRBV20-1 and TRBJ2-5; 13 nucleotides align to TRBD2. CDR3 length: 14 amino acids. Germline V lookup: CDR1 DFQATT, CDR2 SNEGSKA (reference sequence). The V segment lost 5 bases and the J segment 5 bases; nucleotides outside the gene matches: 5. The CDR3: CSALLAGGVETQYF. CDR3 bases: TGCAGTGCTCTACTAGCGGGAGGGGTTGAGACCCAGTACTTC.

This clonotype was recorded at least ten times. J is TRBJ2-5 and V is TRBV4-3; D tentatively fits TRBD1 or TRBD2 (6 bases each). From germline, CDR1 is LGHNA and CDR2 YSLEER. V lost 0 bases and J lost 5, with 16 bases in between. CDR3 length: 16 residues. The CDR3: CASSQDFGGSMETQYF. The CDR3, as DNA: TGCGCCAGCAGCCAAGATTTCGGGGGCTCTATGGAGACCCAGTACTTC.

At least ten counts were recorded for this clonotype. The CDR3 sequence: CASSLVRGHEQFF. CDR3 DNA sequence: TGTGCCAGCAGTCTCGTTCGGGGGCATGAGCAGTTCTTC. V and J are TRBV27 and TRBJ2-1; D may correspond to TRBD1 or TRBD2 (6 bases each). Trimming stripped 5 bases from V and 8 bases from J, with 13 bases between. The length of the CDR3 is 13 residues. CDR1 is MNHEY and CDR2 is SMNVEV in the germline V gene (reference sequence).